The T cell receptor (beta chain) under discussion was sequenced for a study of T cells after yellow fever vaccination. For the study at large: Low-cell-number fractions underwent preparation using SMART-Seq v4 Ultra Low Input. Whole-study results and caveats: FACS-sorted repertoires could contain abundant clonotypes contaminating from the bulk population.

In this sample, this clonotype turned up a few times. Its antigen is still unknown. V was clipped by 11 bases and J by 5 bases, with 15 bases between them. The germline V gene has CDR1 SNHLY and CDR2 FYNNEI. The CDR3 consists of 12 residues. TCR cDNA was made by 5'RACE template switching, adding a universal primer site and UMIs. TCRdb reprocessed the 5' RACE reads with MiXCR, giving one entry per CDR3 protein. This sample has some 340,000 distinct CDR3 sequences, with 4.1% found just once. The J gene is TRBJ2-5, the V gene TRBV2, with D possibly called TRBD1 or TRBD2 (6 bases each). The sequence was obtained from a man younger than 30 who received the YFV17D yellow fever vaccine. Here the sequenced sample was PBMCs, taken 5 days after the yellow fever booster vaccination. This CDR3 reads CAGGQWVETQYF. CDR3 nucleotide sequence: TGTGCCGGGGGGCAATGGGTGGAGACCCAGTACTTC.